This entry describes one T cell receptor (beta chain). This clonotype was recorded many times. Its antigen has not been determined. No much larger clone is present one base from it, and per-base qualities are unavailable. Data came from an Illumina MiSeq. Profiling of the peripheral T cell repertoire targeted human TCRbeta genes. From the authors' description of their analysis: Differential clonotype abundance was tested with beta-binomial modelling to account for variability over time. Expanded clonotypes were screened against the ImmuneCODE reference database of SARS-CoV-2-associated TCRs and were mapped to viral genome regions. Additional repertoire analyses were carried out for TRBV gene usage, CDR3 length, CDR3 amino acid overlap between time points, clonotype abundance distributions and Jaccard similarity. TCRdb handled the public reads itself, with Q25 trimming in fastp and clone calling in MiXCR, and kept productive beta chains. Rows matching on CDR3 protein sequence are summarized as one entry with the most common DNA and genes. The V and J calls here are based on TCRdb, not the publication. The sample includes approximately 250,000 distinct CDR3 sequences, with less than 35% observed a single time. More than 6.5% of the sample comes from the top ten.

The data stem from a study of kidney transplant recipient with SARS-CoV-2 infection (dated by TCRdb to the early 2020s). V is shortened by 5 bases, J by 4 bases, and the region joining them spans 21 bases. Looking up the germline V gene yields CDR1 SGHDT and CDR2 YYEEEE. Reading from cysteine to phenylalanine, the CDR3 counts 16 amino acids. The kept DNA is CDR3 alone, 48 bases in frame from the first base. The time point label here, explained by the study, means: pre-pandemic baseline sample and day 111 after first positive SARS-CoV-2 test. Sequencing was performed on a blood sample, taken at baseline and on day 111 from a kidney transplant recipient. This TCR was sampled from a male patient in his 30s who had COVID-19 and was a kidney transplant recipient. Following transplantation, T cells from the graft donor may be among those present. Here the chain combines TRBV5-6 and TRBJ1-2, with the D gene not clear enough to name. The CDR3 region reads CASSGGNSRKTYGYTF. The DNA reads TGTGCCAGCAGTGGTGGCAATAGTCGAAAGACCTATGGCTACACCTTC.